This T cell receptor beta chain was captured by sequencing in a study of identical twins. Via MiXCR, TCRdb re-called the 5' RACE reads, giving one row per CDR3 protein. The sample comprises 350,000 to 500,000 distinct CDR3 sequences, less than 20% of which are singletons, and around 10% rests with the top ten. This receptor was identified in a man aged 45-60 years in good health. Sample: naive T cells sorted from blood.

CDR3 residues: CSVSGNTGELFF. CDR3 nucleotides: TGCAGCGTTTCAGGGAACACCGGGGAGCTGTTTTTT. V usage is TRBV29-1 and J usage is TRBJ2-2; D unresolved. Per the germline V gene, CDR1 is SQVTM and CDR2 is ANQGSEA. Trimming stripped 5 bases from V and 1 base from J, with 5 bases between. CDR3 length: 12 residues.